The clone carrying this TCR beta chain was detected a few times. The target antigen is unknown. cDNA synthesis used the whole RNA isolate, giving expressed TCRB sequences. Naive, central memory and regulatory T cell samples came to a mean of approximately 3.57 million reads. Sequencing was performed with immunoSEQ multiplex PCR; in TCRdb, only in-frame clones are kept and a portion is missing. The data show about 660,000 clones, with over 12% seen just once and 0.035% to 0.04% held by the top ten. With V trimmed by 1 base and J by 6 bases, 5 bases remained unmatched. Germline V gene sequence: CDR1 SNHLY, CDR2 FYNNEI. CDR3 length equals 15 residues. This specimen comes from a study of beta chain features in type 1 diabetes. Points from the study as a whole: It was not settled here whether HLA type affects TCRB rearrangement. Equally in patients and controls, PCR might preferentially amplify shorter templates. All four CD4+ subsets from Type 1 diabetes patients carried moderately but significantly shorter TCRB CDR3s. cDNA-based sequencing might over-represent cells highly expressing TCR.

The sequenced sample was naive CD4+ T cells from blood. The sequence derives from a man aged 18 to 29 with type 1 diabetes. V is TRBV2 and J is TRBJ1-1; 10 bases fit TRBD1. CDR3 sequence (DNA): TGTGCCAGCAGTGAAGGGGACAGGGGCGACGCTGAAGCTTTCTTT. Translating it yields CASSEGDRGDAEAFF.